The 9 T cell receptor beta chains listed next were all sequenced from one sample in a study of blood T cell repertoires in COVID-19. Data came from immunoSEQ multiplex PCR; TCRdb stores just in-frame clones and leaves some out. The sample records 250,000 to 300,000 clones, 88% being singletons. The sequenced material came from peripheral blood. These receptors were taken from a woman between 40 and 55 years old who had recovered from COVID-19.

The rearrangement joins TRBV19 to TRBJ1-1; D gene uncertain. The germline V and J ends were trimmed by 10 bases and 0 bases, with 15 bases remaining between them. There are 14 residues in the CDR3. Germline lookup yields CDR1 LNHDA and CDR2 SQIVND (reference sequence). In nucleotides, the CDR3 is TGTGCCACCCAAGACCGACTTTTGAACACTGAAGCTTTCTTT. Its translation is CATQDRLLNTEAFF.

The chain recombines TRBV2 with TRBJ1-1, with a weak D call TRBD1 (5 bases). This CDR3 comprises 13 residues. Germline V gene data show CDR1 as SNHLY and CDR2 as FYNNEI. V shed 7 bases and J shed 1 base, with 10 bases lying between them. The CDR3 reads CASTGDWNTEAFF. In nucleotides, the CDR3 is TGTGCCAGCACTGGGGACTGGAACACTGAAGCTTTCTTT.

The CDR3 protein is CASSLGPATNEKLFF. The CDR3 nucleotides are TGTGCCAGCAGCTTAGGGCCTGCAACTAATGAAAAACTGTTTTTT. The genes are TRBV11-2 and TRBJ1-4; no reliable D call. CDR1 and CDR2 from the germline V gene are SGHAT and FQNNGV. The CDR3 contains 15 residues. Deletions cut 1 base from V and 0 bases from J, with 6 bases between.

The V call is TRBV15, the J call TRBJ1-5; 8 bases align to TRBD1. The CDR3 runs to 16 residues. V trimming: 1 base; J trimming: 4 bases; junction bases outside the gene matches: 6. CDR1 is LNHNV and CDR2 is YYDKDF in the germline V gene (reference sequence). This CDR3 is CATSRGQDRVNQPQHF. CDR3 bases: TGTGCCACCAGCAGAGGCCAGGACAGGGTTAATCAGCCCCAGCATTTT.

This chain connects TRBV25-1 to TRBJ2-2, with D possibly being TRBD1 (6 bases). The V end lost 6 bases, the J end lost 4 bases, and 12 bases lay between the germline ends. The CDR3 contains 14 residues. CDR1 is MGHDK, CDR2 SYGVNS, per germline. The CDR3 nucleotides read TGTGCCAGCAGCCCCAGGGGTCCCACCGGGGAGCTGTTTTTT. Translating it yields CASSPRGPTGELFF.

The CDR3 here is CASSLGAGGSTDTQYF. CDR3 sequence (DNA): TGTGCCAGCAGCTTAGGGGCAGGGGGTAGCACAGATACGCAGTATTTT. The chain is built from TRBV7-6 and TRBJ2-3; TRBD1 matches 7 bases. Germline CDR1 and CDR2: SGHVS and FNYEAQ. The CDR3 has 16 amino acids. J lost 0 bases, V lost 1 base, and 4 bases had no gene match.

V gene TRBV6-2 or TRBV6-3 combines with J gene TRBJ2-4; the match to TRBD1 covers 9 bases. V shed 2 bases and J 6 bases; nucleotides not matched to a gene: 8. This CDR3 is built from 16 residues. CDR1 MNHEY and CDR2 SVGEGT come from the germline V gene. The chain's CDR3 is CASSYGGTGRGNIQYF. DNA for the CDR3: TGTGCCAGCAGTTACGGGGGGACAGGGAGAGGAAACATTCAGTACTTC.

V and J are TRBV5-1 and TRBJ2-3, with 8 bases that match TRBD2. V lost 5 bases and J lost 1; bases outside the gene matches: 6. Germline V lookup: CDR1 SGHRS, CDR2 YFSETQ. The CDR3 runs to 15 residues. The CDR3 region is CASREGLVGTDTQYF. For the CDR3, the DNA is TGCGCCAGCAGGGAGGGACTAGTGGGCACAGATACGCAGTATTTT. Using reference TRBV5-1 and TRBJ2-3 for the parts outside the CDR3, the full variable domain is KAGVTQTPRYLIKTRGQQVTLSCSPISGHRSVSWYQQTPGQGLQFLFEYFSETQRNKGNFPGRFSGRQFSNSRSEMNVSTLELGDSALYLCASREGLVGTDTQYFGPGTRLTVL.

The V and J genes are TRBV18 and TRBJ2-3, with 9 bases fitting TRBD2. Germline trimming cut 0 bases from V and 0 bases from J; bases unmatched to any gene: 7. Germline V gene sequence: CDR1 KGHSH, CDR2 LQKENI. CDR3 length equals 18 residues. For the CDR3, the DNA is TGTGCCAGCTCACCACCGGCAGCGGGAGGCCCTAGCACAGATACGCAGTATTTT. It yields the protein CASSPPAAGGPSTDTQYF.